This TCR beta chain was profiled in a study of cytomegalovirus exposure and HLA in healthy donors. Study summary: Among the roughly 400 donors who were genotyped, roughly 76% fell in the genetic ancestry cluster that is associated with self-reported Caucasian donors.

Of note for this clone: The antigen is not known.

The PCR contained 60 Vbeta and 13 Jbeta primers. Using immunoSEQ multiplex PCR, the repertoire was profiled, and TCRdb retains in-frame clones only, with some absent. The data contain roughly 150,000 clones, approximately 84% of them singletons. Study-level points and caveats: TCR beta sequences reportedly predicted most subjects' HLA-A and HLA-B alleles accurately. Cytomegalovirus-associated TCR beta chains were listed, numbering around 150.

Germline V gene sequence: CDR1 SGHDT, CDR2 YYEEEE. The CDR3 covers 16 residues. V shed 3 bases, J shed 0 bases, and the junction held 6 bases outside the gene matches. The source material was PBMCs. The V gene is TRBV5-6, the J gene TRBJ1-3; 7 bases agree with TRBD1. This clonotype originated in a man aged 30 to 39 in good health and CMV-seropositive. The CDR3 loop reads CASSYGTVNSGNTIYF. The CDR3, as DNA: TGTGCCAGCAGCTATGGGACAGTAAACTCTGGAAACACCATATATTTT. Supplemented by reference TRBV5-6 and TRBJ1-3, the full variable domain reads DAGVTQSPTHLIKTRGQQVTLRCSPKSGHDTVSWYQQALGQGPQFIFQYYEEEERQRGNFPDRFSGHQFPNYSSELNVNALLLGDSALYLCASSYGTVNSGNTIYFGEGSWLTVV.